The present T cell receptor (beta chain) was sequenced within a study of CD8 T cells in ankylosing spondylitis. Points from the study as a whole: Clones tied to disease were said to be significantly enriched in matched ankylosing spondylitis synovial fluid. What appeared characteristic of ankylosing spondylitis blood was a TCR beta motif of about eight highly homologous variants.

There are many counts of this clonotype. Its cognate antigen is unknown. The germline V gene has CDR1 DFQATT and CDR2 SNEGSKA (reference sequence). CDR3 length equals 14 residues. Trimming removed 0 bases from V and 0 bases from J, with 8 bases in between. Quantitative barcoded 5'-RACE was used to prepare TCR beta libraries. TCRdb itself ran the 5' RACE reads through MiXCR, one entry per CDR3 protein. The data contain about 220,000 distinct CDR3 sequences, 5.5% to 7.5% of them seen just once; the ten biggest clones take up more than 13%. What was sequenced was blood, either unsorted or a sorted T cell fraction (not recorded which). The sequence came from a male donor with ankylosing spondylitis. This chain joins TRBV20-1 and TRBJ2-5; no definite D call. CDR3 in DNA: TGCAGTGCTAGAGATCCCACAGACCAAGAGACCCAGTACTTC. This gives the protein CSARDPTDQETQYF.